Presented here are 6 T cell receptor beta chains from one specimen sequenced in a study of T cells in Graves' hyperthyroidism and ophthalmopathy. It was RNA transcripts that yielded the amplified TCR beta CDR3 regions. The HTBI set primed first-round TCR CDR3 RT-PCR. TCRdb recomputed calls from the multiplex PCR reads with MiXCR, one row per CDR3 protein. Among 300,000 to 400,000 distinct CDR3 sequences listed, roughly 14% were seen once. The material sequenced was blood. Receptors were obtained from a woman in her thirties with Graves' hyperthyroidism.

With respect to this clonotype: This sequence may be a read error, since a much larger clone differs from it by one base. V and J are TRBV20-1 and TRBJ2-3; 13 bases are shared with TRBD2. Germline V gene lookup returns CDR1 DFQATT and CDR2 SNEGSKA (reference sequence). The CDR3 is 18 amino acids. With 0 bases clipped from V and 7 bases from J, the junction kept 13 bases outside the gene matches. CDR3 in amino acids: CSARDQTSGRKGTNTQYF. CDR3 sequence (DNA): TGCAGTGCTAGAGATCAGACTAGCGGGAGGAAGGGAACAAATACGCAGTATTTT.

This clonotype has at least ten counts. V and J are TRBV28 and TRBJ1-2; TRBD1 is a possible D gene (5 bases). V was trimmed by 6 bases and J by 2 bases, leaving 10 bases between them. CDR3 length: 13 amino acids. Germline V lookup: CDR1 MDHEN, CDR2 SYDVKM. Here the CDR3 reads CASRIQGNYGYTF. In DNA form, the CDR3 reads TGTGCCAGCAGAATCCAGGGCAACTATGGCTACACCTTC.

This clonotype was seen a single time. The V and J genes are TRBV27 and TRBJ2-3; 7 bases fit TRBD1. Per the germline V gene, CDR1 is MNHEY and CDR2 is SMNVEV (reference sequence). Unmatched junction bases numbered 9, after V lost 8 bases and J lost 4 bases. This CDR3 spans 14 amino acids. This CDR3 is CASQQGEPPDTQYF. Here the CDR3 DNA reads TGTGCCAGCCAGCAGGGGGAGCCCCCAGATACGCAGTATTTT.

This clonotype was counted between two and nine times. A much more abundant neighbour one base away suggests this may be a read error. This chain connects TRBV2 to TRBJ2-3; D not resolved. Germline V gene data show CDR1 as SNHLY and CDR2 as FYNNEI. The length of the CDR3 is 13 residues. V was clipped by 8 bases and J by 0 bases, with 9 bases between them. CDR3 residues: CASLVDSTDTQYF. The CDR3 nucleotides are TGTGCCAGCTTAGTGGATAGCACAGATACGCAGTATTTT.

The chain carries TRBV7-9 and TRBJ2-1; 7 bases line up with TRBD2. The CDR3 length is 16 residues. With 1 base clipped from V and 0 bases from J, the junction kept 3 bases outside the gene matches. The V gene's germline CDR1 is SEHNR and CDR2 FQNEAQ (reference sequence). This CDR3 reads CASSLVAGVSYNEQFF. CDR3 coding DNA: TGTGCCAGCAGCTTAGTAGCGGGTGTCTCCTACAATGAGCAGTTCTTC.

This clonotype was detected only a few times. The V call is TRBV10-2, the J call TRBJ2-1, with D perhaps matching TRBD1 (6 bases). The ends were cut back, 2 bases at V and 9 bases at J, with 11 bases in the middle. This CDR3 spans 13 amino acids. The germline V gene has CDR1 WSHSY and CDR2 SAAADI. CDR3 nucleotides: TGCGCCAGCAGTGAGCGGGCCAGGGGTGAGCAGTTCTTC. It is translated as CASSERARGEQFF.